What follows describes a single TCR beta chain. TCRdb re-called the 5' RACE reads; every CDR3 protein appears as one record, without DNA. Recorded for this sample: about 390,000 distinct CDR3 sequences. Germline values: CDR1 SGHRS, CDR2 YFSETQ. CDR3 length: 13 residues. The entry originates in a study of T cells expressing NK-cell markers. The sample comprised blood T cells: a sorted CD56 or NKG2C T cell subset, CD4+ or CD8+ T cells, or bulk PBMC T cells (not recorded which). This chain joins TRBV5-1 and TRBJ2-1. The TCR was taken from a woman aged 50 to 60 in good health. This CDR3 is CASSLINYNEQFF.